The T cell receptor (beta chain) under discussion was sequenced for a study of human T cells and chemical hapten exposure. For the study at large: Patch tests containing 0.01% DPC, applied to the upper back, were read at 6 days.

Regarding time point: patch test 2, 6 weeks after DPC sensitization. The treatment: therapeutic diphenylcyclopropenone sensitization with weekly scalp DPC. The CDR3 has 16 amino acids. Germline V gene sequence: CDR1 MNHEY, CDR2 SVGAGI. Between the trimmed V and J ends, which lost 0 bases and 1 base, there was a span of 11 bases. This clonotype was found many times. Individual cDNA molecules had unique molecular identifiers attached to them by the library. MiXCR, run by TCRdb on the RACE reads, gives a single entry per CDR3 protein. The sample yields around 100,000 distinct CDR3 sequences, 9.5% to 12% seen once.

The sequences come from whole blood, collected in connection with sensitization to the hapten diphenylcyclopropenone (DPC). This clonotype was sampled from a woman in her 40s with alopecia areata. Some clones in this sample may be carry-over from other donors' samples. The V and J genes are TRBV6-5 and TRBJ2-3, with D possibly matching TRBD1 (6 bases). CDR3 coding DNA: TGTGCCAGCAGTTACTCTTCGTCAGGGGGCACAGATACGCAGTATTTT. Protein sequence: CASSYSSSGGTDTQYF.